The 23 T cell receptor beta chains in this list originate from one sample, sequenced in a study of cytomegalovirus exposure and HLA in healthy donors (dated by TCRdb to about 2017). Library method: the immunoSEQ multiplex PCR assay. For the multiplex PCR, a mixture combining 60 forward primers for TCR Vbeta segments and 13 reverse primers for TCR Jbeta segments was used. TCRdb stores this immuneACCESS table with in-frame sequences only. Part of the clones is absent; in the studies checked, under half of the shortfall reflects unresolved V genes, and no reason is known for the rest. The sample data list approximately 140,000 clones, and about two thirds of these were observed just once. The top ten constitute more than 2.5% of the sample. Sequencing used PBMCs. Receptors originate from a woman aged 60 to 75 in good health and CMV-seropositive.

The V gene is TRBV5-6, the J gene TRBJ2-3, with D unresolved. Germline assignment: CDR1 SGHDT and CDR2 YYEEEE. The length of the CDR3 is 12 residues. Trimming shortened V by 1 base and J by 9 bases, and 9 bases separated the two germline ends. CDR3 loop: CASSLSESTQYF. In DNA form, the CDR3 reads TGTGCCAGCAGCTTGTCTGAGAGCACGCAGTATTTT.

V is TRBV10-1 and J is TRBJ1-5; 7 bases line up with TRBD1. V shed 5 bases and J 9 bases; nucleotides not matched to a gene: 7. The CDR3 spans 13 residues. The germline V gene has CDR1 WNHNN and CDR2 SYGVQD (reference sequence). CDR3 region: CASSTDRQGPQHF. CDR3 nucleotides: TGCGCCAGCAGTACGGACAGGCAAGGGCCCCAGCATTTT.

The chain recombines TRBV9 with TRBJ2-3; 8 nucleotides align to TRBD2. Trimming removed 3 bases from V and 8 bases from J; junction bases left unmatched: 11. In germline, CDR1 is SGDLS, CDR2 YYNGEE. The CDR3 runs 15 residues. CDR3 region: CASSARGLEESTQYF. The CDR3 region has the DNA TGTGCCAGCAGCGCACGGGGACTAGAAGAGAGTACGCAGTATTTT.

The rearrangement links TRBV6-5 to TRBJ2-2, with D unresolved. The CDR3 sequence is 12 residues long. Per the germline V gene, CDR1 is MNHEY and CDR2 is SVGAGI. V was trimmed by 10 bases and J by 4 bases, leaving 10 bases between them. The CDR3: CATDHSTGELFF. The DNA for the CDR3 is TGTGCCACCGACCACAGCACCGGGGAGCTGTTTTTT.

This clone has just one count. CDR3 region: CASGPQGMNTEAFF. The DNA for the CDR3 is TGCGCCAGCGGCCCACAGGGGATGAACACTGAAGCTTTCTTT. The chain is built from TRBV5-1 and TRBJ1-1; 7 bases are shared with TRBD1. The CDR3 is made up of 14 amino acids. Germline CDR1 SGHRS, CDR2 YFSETQ. Germline trimming cut 7 bases from V and 0 bases from J; bases unmatched to any gene: 6.

The rearrangement links TRBV7-9 to TRBJ1-1, with D possibly being TRBD1 (6 bases). V was clipped by 5 bases and J by 0 bases, with 13 bases between them. This CDR3 comprises 15 residues. Germline V gives CDR1 SEHNR, CDR2 FQNEAQ (reference sequence). The CDR3: CASSLKGQLNTEAFF. The CDR3 nucleotides are TGTGCCAGCAGCCTAAAAGGACAGCTGAACACTGAAGCTTTCTTT.

The rearrangement uses TRBV10-2 and TRBJ2-2; weak D call: TRBD2 (7 bases). The length of the CDR3 is 13 residues. V was pared by 7 bases and J by 7 bases, with 13 bases between. Germline CDR1 WSHSY, CDR2 SAAADI. The CDR3: CASKGGVDGELFF. CDR3 DNA sequence: TGCGCCAGCAAAGGGGGGGTAGACGGGGAGCTGTTTTTT.

This chain connects TRBV29-1 to TRBJ1-5, with 11 bases aligning to TRBD1. This CDR3 has 13 residues. The ends lost 4 bases at V and 7 bases at J; junction bases unmatched: 3. Per the germline V gene, CDR1 is SQVTM and CDR2 is ANQGSEA. The CDR3 bases are TGCAGCGTTGGGGGACAGGGGGGGCAGCCCCAGCATTTT. Encoded protein: CSVGGQGGQPQHF.

The genes are TRBV11-2 and TRBJ2-7; 9 bases align to TRBD1. Germline values: CDR1 SGHAT, CDR2 FQNNGV. The CDR3 spans 11 residues. J gave up 12 bases and V 1 base, and 1 base lay outside the gene matches. The CDR3 protein is CASSLGDRVYF. Here the CDR3 DNA reads TGTGCCAGCAGCTTAGGGGACAGGGTGTACTTC.

This sequence joins TRBV6-5 and TRBJ2-7, with TRBD2 as a possible D gene (6 bases). CDR1 MNHEY and CDR2 SVGAGI come from the germline V gene. Trimming took off 5 bases at V and 0 bases at J, with 14 bases between the two ends. There are 15 residues in the CDR3. The CDR3: CASSGRTFSSYEQYF. The CDR3 DNA reads as TGTGCCAGCAGTGGGAGGACGTTTAGCTCCTACGAGCAGTACTTC.

The gene calls are TRBV5-1 and TRBJ2-1; tentative D call: TRBD1 (5 bases). Trimming removed 1 base from V and 4 bases from J, with 18 bases in between. Germline V gene data show CDR1 as SGHRS and CDR2 as YFSETQ. The CDR3 extends over 17 amino acids. CDR3 protein: CASSLIETDPRYNEQFF. DNA for the CDR3: TGCGCCAGCAGCTTGATCGAGACAGACCCGCGGTACAATGAGCAGTTCTTC.

The chain uses TRBV4-1 and TRBJ2-7, with D possibly TRBD1 on 6 matching bases. The CDR3 covers 14 residues. Trimming removed 0 bases at V and 0 bases at J, with 6 bases between. The V gene's germline CDR1 is MGHRA and CDR2 YSYEKL. CDR3 nucleotide sequence: TGCGCCAGCAGCCAAGAACAGGGCTCCTACGAGCAGTACTTC. It translates to CASSQEQGSYEQYF.

This clone appeared once. The chain is built from TRBV18 and TRBJ1-2; no clear D gene. The CDR3 contains 16 residues. V was cut by 1 base and J by 3 bases, with 15 bases left in between. In germline, CDR1 is KGHSH, CDR2 LQKENI. The CDR3 region has the DNA TGTGCCAGCTCACCACAGGAAAAGGGCGGGCACTATGGCTACACCTTC. This encodes CASSPQEKGGHYGYTF.

The chain uses TRBV7-8 and TRBJ1-1; D possibly corresponds to TRBD1 (6 bases). Germline-derived CDR1 and CDR2 are SGHVS and FQNEAQ. This CDR3 is built from 14 residues. The germline V and J ends were trimmed by 0 bases and 6 bases, with 11 bases remaining between them. For the CDR3, the DNA is TGTGCCAGCAGCTTAGCGTGGGCAGGGGCTGAAGCTTTCTTT. It yields the protein CASSLAWAGAEAFF.

This chain uses TRBV21-1 with TRBJ2-7; TRBD1 is taken as the D call from the table, unchecked against the DNA. TRBV21-1 corresponds to a pseudogene. The CDR3 is made up of 16 amino acids. CDR3 coding DNA: TGTGCCAGCAGCAGAGGCCTCCTGGGACAGTTCTACGAGCAGTACTTC. Its protein product is CASSRGLLGQFYEQYF.

The chain recombines TRBV10-3 with TRBJ1-2; D not resolved. Germline V gene lookup returns CDR1 ENHRY and CDR2 SYGVKD. CDR3 length: 12 residues. V gave up 3 bases and J gave up 8 bases, with 10 bases separating them. CDR3 sequence: CAISDGSEGYTF. CDR3 coding DNA: TGTGCCATCAGTGATGGGTCGGAGGGCTACACCTTC.

V usage is TRBV27 and J usage is TRBJ2-7; 8 bases map to TRBD1. The CDR3 extends over 13 amino acids. The germline gives CDR1 MNHEY, CDR2 SMNVEV (reference sequence). V shed 5 bases, J shed 4 bases, and the junction held 4 bases outside the gene matches. The CDR3 region is CASSPRTGYEQYF. DNA for the CDR3: TGTGCCAGCAGTCCCAGGACAGGGTACGAGCAGTACTTC.

This sequence joins TRBV7-3 and TRBJ1-2; D not resolved. Trimming left V 2 bases short and J 8 bases short, with 12 bases between. Germline CDR1 and CDR2: SGHTA and FQGTGA. This CDR3 has 13 residues. CDR3 sequence reads: CASSLLGGGGYTF. The DNA for the CDR3 is TGTGCCAGCAGCTTACTGGGAGGTGGGGGCTACACCTTC.

J is TRBJ1-1 and V is TRBV5-4; maybe TRBD1 (5 bases). The length of the CDR3 is 13 residues. The germline V gene encodes CDR1 SGHNT and CDR2 YYREEE (reference sequence). V was shortened by 3 bases and J by 0 bases, with 6 bases between the two germline ends. This CDR3 is CASSSDMNTEAFF. DNA of the CDR3: TGTGCCAGCAGCTCGGACATGAACACTGAAGCTTTCTTT.

V gene TRBV6-5 combines with J gene TRBJ1-5; D ambiguous. Trimming took 6 bases from V and 0 from J, leaving 9 bases between them. The germline gives CDR1 MNHEY, CDR2 SVGAGI. CDR3 length equals 14 residues. CDR3 sequence: CASRPEHSNQPQHF. DNA of the CDR3: TGTGCCAGCAGGCCCGAGCATAGCAATCAGCCCCAGCATTTT.

The CDR3 sequence: CASSANRQGPNEKLFF. CDR3 nucleotides: TGTGCCAGCAGCGCTAACCGACAGGGGCCTAATGAAAAACTGTTTTTT. The rearrangement links TRBV7-8 to TRBJ1-4; 8 nucleotides match TRBD1. The length of the CDR3 is 16 residues. V lost 5 bases to trimming and J lost 3 bases; unmatched junction nucleotides: 8. From germline, CDR1 is SGHVS and CDR2 FQNEAQ.

The rearrangement uses TRBV6-1 and TRBJ1-1; 8 bases are a match to TRBD1. Germline V lookup: CDR1 MNHNS, CDR2 SASEGT. J lost 5 bases, V lost 5 bases, and 4 bases had no gene match. This CDR3 region has 13 residues. The CDR3: CASSTRQGTEAFF. DNA for the CDR3: TGTGCCAGCAGTACCAGACAGGGGACTGAAGCTTTCTTT.

The chain recombines TRBV5-1 with TRBJ2-5; D may be TRBD1 (5 bases). The CDR3 has 14 residues. Trimming stripped 4 bases from V and 1 base from J, with 11 bases between. Germline V lookup: CDR1 SGHRS, CDR2 YFSETQ. CDR3: CASSPDRFQETQYF. The CDR3 nucleotides read TGCGCCAGCAGCCCAGACAGATTCCAAGAGACCCAGTACTTC. The full variable domain, completed using reference TRBV5-1 and TRBJ2-5, is KAGVTQTPRYLIKTRGQQVTLSCSPISGHRSVSWYQQTPGQGLQFLFEYFSETQRNKGNFPGRFSGRQFSNSRSEMNVSTLELGDSALYLCASSPDRFQETQYFGPGTRLLVL.